Presented here are 22 T cell receptor beta chains from one specimen sequenced in a study of shared clonotypes between healthy human individuals. Using immunoSEQ multiplex PCR, the repertoire was profiled, and TCRdb retains in-frame clones only, with some absent. The sample contains 950,000 to 1,100,000 clones, around 74% of which appear only once. The sequenced sample consisted of memory CD4+ T cells sorted from blood. Subset reported: CD45RA-negative fraction. The receptors originated from a man aged 18 to 30 in good health.

This clone appeared once. The rearrangement uses TRBV5-4 and TRBJ2-5, with TRBD2 as a possible D gene (6 bases). The V gene lost 5 bases and the J gene lost 4 bases, with 18 bases spanning the gap. The CDR3 has 15 residues. Germline CDR1 reads SGHNT; CDR2 reads YYREEE (reference sequence). The DNA of the CDR3 is TGTGCCAGCAGGCGAGGGTCGGGGGAGCCAGAGACCCAGTACTTC. As protein: CASRRGSGEPETQYF.

This clone was detected a few times. The V gene is TRBV2, the J gene TRBJ2-2; perhaps TRBD1 as D (5 bases). Trimming shortened V by 11 bases and J by 1 base, and 11 bases separated the two germline ends. This CDR3 has 13 amino acids. Germline V gene sequence: CDR1 SNHLY, CDR2 FYNNEI. DNA for the CDR3: TGTGCCGGACAAACCGAGAACACCGGGGAGCTGTTTTTT. This codes for CAGQTENTGELFF.

This rearrangement joins TRBV19 to TRBJ1-1; D ambiguous. Germline V gene lookup returns CDR1 LNHDA and CDR2 SQIVND (reference sequence). CDR3 length: 11 residues. V lost 4 bases, J lost 11 bases, and 11 bases lay in between. The CDR3 DNA follows: TGTGCCAGTAGTAACGGGGTGCTGGCTTTCTTT. Translating it yields CASSNGVLAFF.

The chain uses TRBV2 and TRBJ2-1; D tentatively reads TRBD1 or TRBD2 (6 bases each). The CDR3 totals 12 residues. From germline, CDR1 is SNHLY and CDR2 FYNNEI. V was shortened by 6 bases and J by 10 bases, with 13 bases between the two germline ends. The CDR3 sequence: CASSAGHREQFF. The CDR3 nucleotides are TGTGCCAGCAGCGCGGGACACCGGGAGCAGTTCTTC. The full variable domain, rest sourced from reference TRBV2 and TRBJ2-1, is EPEVTQTPSHQVTQMGQEVILRCVPISNHLYFYWYRQILGQKVEFLVSFYNNEISEKSEIFDDQFSVERPDGSNFTLKIRSTKLEDSAMYFCASSAGHREQFFGPGTRLTVL.

About this clone: In the same sample, other DNA sequences code for this CDR3. This CDR3 reads CASSPGQGGTDTQYF. CDR3 coding DNA: TGCGCCAGCAGCCCGGGACAGGGCGGCACAGATACGCAGTATTTT. This chain connects TRBV5-1 to TRBJ2-3, with 9 bases fitting TRBD1. This CDR3 contains 15 residues. V trimming: 4 bases; J trimming: 1 base; junction bases outside the gene matches: 4. Germline CDR1 is SGHRS and CDR2 is YFSETQ.

This clone was seen a single time. J is TRBJ2-3 and V is TRBV7-2, with TRBD2 matching 13 bases. Germline V gene data show CDR1 as SGHTA and CDR2 as FQGNSA. V lost 5 bases and J lost 2; bases outside the gene matches: 4. CDR3 length equals 16 residues. CDR3 sequence reads: CASSMGLAGPTDTQYF. DNA of the CDR3: TGTGCCAGCAGCATGGGACTAGCGGGACCCACAGATACGCAGTATTTT. Supplemented by reference TRBV7-2 and TRBJ2-3, the full variable domain reads GAGVSQSPSNKVTEKGKDVELRCDPISGHTALYWYRQSLGQGLEFLIYFQGNSAPDKSGLPSDRFSAERTGGSVSTLTIQRTQQEDSAVYLCASSMGLAGPTDTQYFGPGTRLTVL.

The genes are TRBV6-5 and TRBJ1-1, with TRBD1 matching over 7 bases. Germline trimming cut 5 bases from V and 5 bases from J; bases unmatched to any gene: 8. The CDR3 extends over 14 amino acids. CDR1 MNHEY and CDR2 SVGAGI come from the germline V gene. In nucleotides, the CDR3 is TGTGCCAGCAGTGCACAGGGGCATCGGACTGAAGCTTTCTTT. Protein sequence: CASSAQGHRTEAFF.

The chain recombines TRBV7-6 with TRBJ2-3; 11 nucleotides match TRBD2. Looked up from germline, CDR1 is SGHVS and CDR2 is FNYEAQ. Trimming removed 5 bases from V and 4 bases from J; junction bases left unmatched: 5. The CDR3 spans 15 residues. In nucleotides, the CDR3 is TGTGCCAGCAGCCGTCTAGCGGGGGGATCAGATACGCAGTATTTT. Residues: CASSRLAGGSDTQYF.

The table lists this clone with a count of one. V gene TRBV5-4 combines with J gene TRBJ1-2, with unresolved D. This CDR3 is 12 amino acids long. In germline, CDR1 is SGHNT, CDR2 YYREEE (reference sequence). V lost 0 bases, J lost 4 bases, and 4 bases lay in between. In DNA, the CDR3 is TGTGCCAGCAGCTTGGACTTCTATGGCTACACCTTC. Its translation is CASSLDFYGYTF.

V and J are TRBV7-9 and TRBJ2-7; TRBD2 aligns across 12 bases. CDR1 SEHNR and CDR2 FQNEAQ come from the germline V gene (reference sequence). V dropped 0 bases and J dropped 1; count of bases not matched to a gene: 4. The CDR3 contains 17 residues. The CDR3 reads CASSLAPSGGASYEQYF. CDR3 coding DNA: TGTGCCAGCAGCTTAGCACCTAGCGGGGGGGCTTCCTACGAGCAGTACTTC.

With regard to this clone: This specimen includes other DNA sequences encoding the same CDR3. The rearrangement joins TRBV19 to TRBJ2-7; 7 bases line up with TRBD1. J was trimmed by 4 bases and V by 3 bases; bases with no gene match: 6. From germline, CDR1 is LNHDA and CDR2 SQIVND (reference sequence). The CDR3 consists of 14 residues. The CDR3 here is CASSIPDRAYEQYF. In DNA, the CDR3 is TGTGCCAGTAGTATCCCCGACAGGGCGTACGAGCAGTACTTC.

A remark on this clone: The identical CDR3 is also encoded by other nucleotide sequences in the sample. CDR3 loop: CASSPRTGTGELFF. The CDR3 DNA sequence: TGTGCCAGCAGCCCTCGGACAGGCACCGGGGAGCTGTTTTTT. V and J are TRBV9 and TRBJ2-2; 7 bases align to TRBD1. The CDR3 sequence is 14 residues long. J was trimmed by 4 bases and V by 4 bases; bases with no gene match: 4. Germline V gene sequence: CDR1 SGDLS, CDR2 YYNGEE.

This clone showed up just a few times. The chain employs TRBV20-1 and TRBJ1-1; D unresolved. CDR3 size: 11 residues. V lost 0 bases, J lost 6 bases, and 5 bases lay in between. Looked up from germline, CDR1 is DFQATT and CDR2 is SNEGSKA (reference sequence). The CDR3 loop is CSARDIPEAFF. DNA for the CDR3: TGCAGTGCTAGAGATATCCCTGAAGCTTTCTTT.

This clone was recorded a few times. CDR3 DNA sequence: TGTGCCAGCAGTTTATCACAGGGGACTGCCGAGCAGTACTTC. As protein: CASSLSQGTAEQYF. The chain links TRBV28 to TRBJ2-7, with D possibly TRBD1 on 7 matching bases. V lost 1 base and J lost 6, with 13 bases in between. CDR1 is MDHEN and CDR2 is SYDVKM in the germline V gene. The length of the CDR3 is 14 residues. The full variable domain, its missing parts supplied by reference TRBV28 and TRBJ2-7, is DVKVTQSSRYLVKRTGEKVFLECVQDMDHENMFWYRQDPGLGLRLIYFSYDVKMKEKGDIPEGYSVSREKKERFSLILESASTNQTSMYLCASSLSQGTAEQYFGPGTRLTVT.

This clone has only a few counts. The chain recombines TRBV10-3 with TRBJ2-7; D gene unclear. V shed 3 bases and J shed 0 bases, with 15 bases lying between them. The CDR3 sequence is 16 residues long. Germline values: CDR1 ENHRY, CDR2 SYGVKD. This chain's CDR3 is CAISEVGSGSSYEQYF. CDR3 nucleotide sequence: TGTGCCATCAGTGAAGTTGGATCGGGCAGCTCCTACGAGCAGTACTTC.

The chain links TRBV7-9 to TRBJ2-5; 7 bases are shared with TRBD1. This CDR3 is 15 amino acids long. Germline V gene sequence: CDR1 SEHNR, CDR2 FQNEAQ (reference sequence). Trimming took 1 base from V and 1 from J; bases not matched to a gene: 3. The CDR3 DNA follows: TGTGCCAGCAGCTTAGTCCAGGGGGTCCAAGAGACCCAGTACTTC. Its protein product is CASSLVQGVQETQYF.

The genes are TRBV10-3 and TRBJ2-7; a possible D gene is TRBD2 (5 bases). The CDR3 sequence is 15 residues long. The V and J ends lost 3 bases and 0 bases respectively, with 12 bases between them. CDR1 is ENHRY and CDR2 is SYGVKD in the germline V gene. The CDR3 DNA follows: TGTGCCATCAGTGAAAGGACTGGAAACTCCTACGAGCAGTACTTC. Translating gives CAISERTGNSYEQYF.

V gene TRBV2 combines with J gene TRBJ2-1; TRBD2 matches at 13 bases. V gave up 5 bases and J gave up 5 bases; unmatched junction bases: 6. Germline loops: CDR1 SNHLY, CDR2 FYNNEI. CDR3 length equals 16 residues. CDR3 in amino acids: CASSTTSGGLNNEQFF. The CDR3 nucleotides read TGTGCCAGCAGTACGACTAGCGGGGGGCTCAACAATGAGCAGTTCTTC.

The J gene is TRBJ1-6, the V gene TRBV28; TRBD1 aligns across 10 bases. V gave up 6 bases and J gave up 10 bases; unmatched junction bases: 9. Germline lookup yields CDR1 MDHEN and CDR2 SYDVKM. The CDR3 is 15 amino acids. The CDR3 region has the DNA TGTGCCAGCAGGGGGAGCGGGACAGGGGAATCACCCCTCCACTTT. It encodes CASRGSGTGESPLHF. The full variable domain, rest sourced from reference TRBV28 and TRBJ1-6, is DVKVTQSSRYLVKRTGEKVFLECVQDMDHENMFWYRQDPGLGLRLIYFSYDVKMKEKGDIPEGYSVSREKKERFSLILESASTNQTSMYLCASRGSGTGESPLHFGNGTRLTVT.

Regarding this clone: This CDR3 is also generated by other DNA sequences in the sample. This chain connects TRBV5-1 to TRBJ2-3; 14 nucleotides line up with TRBD2. This CDR3 comprises 15 residues. Trimming removed 4 bases from V and 3 bases from J; junction bases left unmatched: 1. Per the germline V gene, CDR1 is SGHRS and CDR2 is YFSETQ. Here the CDR3 reads CASSGTSGSTDTQYF. In DNA, the CDR3 is TGCGCCAGCAGCGGGACTAGCGGGAGTACAGATACGCAGTATTTT.

In the case of this clone: The same CDR3 also results from other DNA sequences found in this sample. This chain connects TRBV9 to TRBJ2-5, with D perhaps given as TRBD1 or TRBD2 (5 bases each). V gave up 0 bases and J gave up 1 base, with 7 bases separating them. The CDR3 has 14 amino acids. Germline V gene data show CDR1 as SGDLS and CDR2 as YYNGEE. CDR3 protein: CASSVGGFQETQYF. The CDR3 nucleotides read TGTGCCAGCAGCGTAGGGGGGTTCCAAGAGACCCAGTACTTC. Using reference TRBV9 and TRBJ2-5 for the parts outside the CDR3, the full variable domain is DSGVTQTPKHLITATGQRVTLRCSPRSGDLSVYWYQQSLDQGLQFLIQYYNGEERAKGNILERFSAQQFPDLHSELNLSSLELGDSALYFCASSVGGFQETQYFGPGTRLLVL.

CDR3 residues: CASSPRGIGGTGELFF. CDR3 DNA sequence: TGTGCCAGCAGCCCCCGTGGGATAGGCGGCACCGGGGAGCTGTTTTTT. The chain has TRBV7-8 and TRBJ2-2, with D uncertain. Germline V gene sequence: CDR1 SGHVS, CDR2 FQNEAQ. Trimming left V 5 bases short and J 4 bases short, with 17 bases between. CDR3 length: 16 amino acids. The whole variable domain, filled in from reference TRBV7-8 and TRBJ2-2, reads GAGVSQSPRYKVAKRGQDVALRCDPISGHVSLFWYQQALGQGPEFLTYFQNEAQLDKSGLPSDRFFAERPEGSVSTLKIQRTQQEDSAVYLCASSPRGIGGTGELFFGEGSRLTVL.